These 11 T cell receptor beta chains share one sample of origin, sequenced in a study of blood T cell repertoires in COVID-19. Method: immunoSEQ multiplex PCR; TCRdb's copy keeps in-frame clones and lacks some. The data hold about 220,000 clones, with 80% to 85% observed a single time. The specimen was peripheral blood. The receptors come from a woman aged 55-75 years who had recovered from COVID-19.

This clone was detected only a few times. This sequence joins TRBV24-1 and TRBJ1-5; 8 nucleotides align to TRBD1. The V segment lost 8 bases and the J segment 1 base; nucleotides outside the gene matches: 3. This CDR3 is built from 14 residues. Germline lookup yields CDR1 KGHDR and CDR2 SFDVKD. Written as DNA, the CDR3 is TGTGCCACCACCCGACAGGGGAGCAATCAGCCCCAGCATTTT. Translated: CATTRQGSNQPQHF.

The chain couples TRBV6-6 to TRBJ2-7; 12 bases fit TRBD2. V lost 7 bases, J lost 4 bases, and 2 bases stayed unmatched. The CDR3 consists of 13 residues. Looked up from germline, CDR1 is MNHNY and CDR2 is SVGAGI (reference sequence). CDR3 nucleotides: TGTGCCAGCATCGGACTAGCGGGGTACGAGCAGTACTTC. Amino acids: CASIGLAGYEQYF.

The CDR3 nucleotides read TGTGCCAGTAGTATAGCCAGACAGTACATCAATCAGCCCCAGCATTTT. Translation: CASSIARQYINQPQHF. The chain couples TRBV19 to TRBJ1-5; tentative D call: TRBD1 (5 bases). Germline assignment: CDR1 LNHDA and CDR2 SQIVND (reference sequence). Trimming stripped 1 base from V and 3 bases from J, with 13 bases between. CDR3 length: 16 amino acids.

CDR3 DNA sequence: TGTGCCAGCAGCGGGACAGAGAACACTGAAGCTTTCTTT. Amino acid sequence: CASSGTENTEAFF. V gene TRBV3-1 (or the pseudogene TRBV3-2) combines with J gene TRBJ1-1, with TRBD1 matching 7 bases. CDR1 is LGHDT, CDR2 YNNKEL, per germline (reference sequence). With 5 bases clipped from V and 1 base from J, the junction kept 1 base outside the gene matches. The CDR3 is 13 amino acids.

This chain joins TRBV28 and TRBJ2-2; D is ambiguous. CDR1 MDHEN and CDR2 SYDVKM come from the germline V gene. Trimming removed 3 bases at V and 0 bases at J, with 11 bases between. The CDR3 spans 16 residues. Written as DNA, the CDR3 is TGTGCCAGCAGTTTGAGAAGCCGCGCGAACACCGGGGAGCTGTTTTTT. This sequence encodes CASSLRSRANTGELFF.

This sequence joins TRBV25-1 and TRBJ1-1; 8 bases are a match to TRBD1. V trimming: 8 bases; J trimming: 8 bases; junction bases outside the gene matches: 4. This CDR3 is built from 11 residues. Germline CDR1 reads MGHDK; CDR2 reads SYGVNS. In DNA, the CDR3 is TGTGCCAGCGGGACAGGTCCAGAAGCTTTCTTT. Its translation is CASGTGPEAFF.

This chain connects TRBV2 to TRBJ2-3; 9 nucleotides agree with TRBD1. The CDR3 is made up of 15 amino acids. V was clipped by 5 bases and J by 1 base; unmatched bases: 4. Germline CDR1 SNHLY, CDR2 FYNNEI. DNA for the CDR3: TGTGCCAGCAGTCAACAGGGGGCAGGCACAGATACGCAGTATTTT. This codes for CASSQQGAGTDTQYF.

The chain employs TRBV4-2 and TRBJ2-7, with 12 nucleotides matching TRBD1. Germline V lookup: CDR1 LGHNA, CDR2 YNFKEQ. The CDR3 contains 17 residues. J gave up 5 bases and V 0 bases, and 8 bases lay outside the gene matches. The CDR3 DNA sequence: TGTGCCAGCAGCCAAGATCGGGGGACAGGGGGCTTGGACGAGCAGTACTTC. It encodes CASSQDRGTGGLDEQYF.

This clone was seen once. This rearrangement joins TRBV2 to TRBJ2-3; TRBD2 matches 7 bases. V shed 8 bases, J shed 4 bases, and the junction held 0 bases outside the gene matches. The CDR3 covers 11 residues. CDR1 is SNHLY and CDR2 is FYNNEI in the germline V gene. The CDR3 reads CASRGADTQYF. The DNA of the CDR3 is TGTGCCAGCCGGGGGGCAGATACGCAGTATTTT.

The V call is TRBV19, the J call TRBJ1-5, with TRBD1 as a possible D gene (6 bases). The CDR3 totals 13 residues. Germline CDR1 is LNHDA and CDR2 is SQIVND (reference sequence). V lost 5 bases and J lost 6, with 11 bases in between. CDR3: CASSLQGGQPQHF. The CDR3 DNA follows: TGTGCCAGTAGTCTACAGGGTGGTCAGCCCCAGCATTTT.

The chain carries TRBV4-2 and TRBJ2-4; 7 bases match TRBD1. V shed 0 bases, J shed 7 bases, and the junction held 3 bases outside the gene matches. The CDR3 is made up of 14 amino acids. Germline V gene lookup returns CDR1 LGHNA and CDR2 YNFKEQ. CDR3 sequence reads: CASSQETGWNIQYF. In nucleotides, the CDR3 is TGTGCCAGCAGCCAAGAGACAGGGTGGAACATTCAGTACTTC.